These T cell receptor beta chains were read from a single sample in a study of radiation and T cells in renal cell carcinoma. Clones were read by immunoSEQ multiplex PCR, and TCRdb kept only the in-frame ones, dropping some. The sample carries tens of thousands of clones, 75% to 85% recorded once. The material was blood, obtained from a patient whose treatment included radiotherapy and nephrectomy. The receptor set was obtained from an older woman with renal cell carcinoma. CDR3s leave out the opening cysteine and the closing phenylalanine or tryptophan. Fields, in order: CDR3 length, V gene, J gene, clone size, CDR3 protein. The size entry is marked missing in some rows and otherwise reads once, few, many or a size class.

>11|TRBV30|TRBJ1-2|.
AWSRRTGMGYT
>12|TRBV18|TRBJ2-4|.
ASSPPGGKNIQY
>15|TRBV7-6|TRBJ2-5|.
ASSPTAWAGVLETQY
>13|TRBV5-1|TRBJ2-7|.
ASSLGAENSYEQY
>16|TRBV2|TRBJ2-1|.
ASSEALIGGLVGGEQF
>14|TRBV25-1|TRBJ2-2|.
ASSVNWQANTGELF
>14|TRBV7-9|TRBJ2-7|.
ASSPPATGESYEQY
>11|TRBV6-5|TRBJ2-7|.
ASSWDRLYEQY
>11|TRBV30|TRBJ2-5|.
AWGSGGQETQY
>11|TRBV6-6|TRBJ2-7|.
ASSYGGYYEQY
>13|TRBV4-1|TRBJ2-1|.
ASSQGQSSYNEQF
>11|TRBV6-6|TRBJ2-5|.
ASSRGQQETQY
>12|TRBV19|TRBJ2-7|.
ASSKLAGGYEQY
>12|TRBV6-5|TRBJ2-5|.
ASSYAPGTGTQY
>12|TRBV6-6|TRBJ1-2|.
ASSSPFRDLGYT
>16|TRBV7-2|TRBJ1-5|.
ASSPGTGGPYSNQPQH
>15|TRBV5-1|TRBJ2-4|.
ASSSYGQGLAKNIQY
>15|TRBV10-3|TRBJ2-1|.
AILGPSQAGKGYEQF
>11|TRBV7-8|TRBJ2-7|.
ASSLGQIYEQY
>12|TRBV6-1|TRBJ1-5|.
ASRLDRSNQPQH
>11|TRBV5-6|TRBJ2-4|.
ASSLGVPNIQY
>14|TRBV19|TRBJ2-5|.
ASSIGGLEGQETQY
>10|TRBV2|TRBJ1-1|.
ASTDSNTEAF
>12|TRBV15|TRBJ1-4|.
ATSPGLSSEKLF
>14|TRBV7-9|TRBJ1-6|once
ASSPPGQETNSPLH
>13|TRBV7-9|TRBJ2-7|once
ASSLEAGPPYEQY
>13|TRBV6-1|TRBJ2-7|.
ASSEFSGPTYEQY
>11|TRBV29-1|TRBJ2-2|.
SGQGANTGELF
>11|TRBV27|TRBJ1-4|few
ASSLQINEKLF
>15|TRBV25-1|TRBJ1-6|.
ASSESRTDFYNSPLH
>13|TRBV27|TRBJ2-5|.
ASSLSRQGQETQY
>12|TRBV4-1|TRBJ2-5|.
ASSPGQGEETQY
>9|TRBV23-1|TRBJ1-1|few
ASSPEESAF
>12|TRBV6-6|TRBJ1-2|.
ASSYDNFNYGYT
>12|TRBV7-9|TRBJ2-1|.
ASTLMGTDNEQF
>10|TRBV7-2|TRBJ2-7|.
ASSLDRRGQY
>13|TRBV9|TRBJ2-5|.
ASSPVGSGRETQY
>13|TRBV10-2|TRBJ1-3|few
ASSESSTPGNTIY
>13|TRBV5-1|TRBJ1-5|.
ASSKEGGPHQPQH
>12|TRBV5-1|TRBJ2-1|.
ASSPGLAGERQF
>10|TRBV10-1|TRBJ2-7|few
ASSETSEEQY
>14|TRBV5-4|TRBJ2-1|.
ASSWGDRGSGNEQF
>13|TRBV5-1|TRBJ1-2|.
ASSLMGQGFYGYT
>14|TRBV4-1|TRBJ2-2|.
ASSRGTLRRTGELF
>15|TRBV19|TRBJ1-1|.
ASSIREAWGANTEAF
>13|TRBV7-3|TRBJ2-2|.
ASSLAAGRTGELF
>14|TRBV19|TRBJ1-6|.
ASSINGMGGNSPLH
>13|TRBV28|TRBJ2-1|.
ASTSGTSGRNEQF
>11|TRBV27|TRBJ1-1|few
ASSFVVNTEAF
>12|TRBV5-1|TRBJ1-4|.
ASSSGAGGEKLF
>10|TRBV7-2|TRBJ1-4|.
ASSGAGEKLF
>14|TRBV4-3|TRBJ2-7|.
ASSQGVRGQGYEQY
>14|TRBV4-1|TRBJ2-1|.
ASSQVRAELYNEQF
>13|TRBV5-1|TRBJ1-1|.
ASSLTTGIETEAF
>11|TRBV2|TRBJ1-4|once
ASRGALNEKLF
>11|TRBV7-9|TRBJ1-2|.
ASALDLGYGYT